Included here is one T cell receptor (beta chain) sequence, with context. This specimen belongs to a study of blood T cell repertoires in COVID-19. Study-level information: Sites across the United States, Italy and Spain contributed samples from acute and convalescent COVID-19.

Participants were aged about 18 to 100 years from around 26 US areas. Two consecutive negative NP/OP PCR tests, clearance, or resolved symptoms defined Cohort 3 recovery. The CDR3 extends over 14 amino acids. Germline assignment: CDR1 SGHNT and CDR2 YENEEA. With V trimmed by 8 bases and J by 5 bases, 11 bases remained unmatched. Some clones are missing from TCRdb's copy, which holds only in-frame ones; the method was immunoSEQ multiplex PCR. The data contain some 330,000 clones, more than 75% of them singletons. This TCR derives from a man aged 25 to 40 who had recovered from COVID-19. The chain joins TRBV11-3 to TRBJ1-1, with 7 positions matching TRBD1. The sequencing input was PBMCs or T cells enriched from blood (not recorded which). CDR3 sequence (DNA): TGTGCCAGCTGCTGGAACACAGGGGTTACTGAAGCTTTCTTT. Its protein product is CASCWNTGVTEAFF. The full variable domain, in which reference TRBV11-3 and TRBJ1-1 provide the parts outside the CDR3, is EAGVVQSPRYKIIEKKQPVAFWCNPISGHNTLYWYLQNLGQGPELLIRYENEEAVDDSQLPKDRFSAERLKGVDSTLKIQPAELGDSAVYLCASCWNTGVTEAFFGQGTRLTVV.